A single sample gave rise to the 12 T cell receptor beta chains below, sequenced in a study of T cell repertoires in cytomegalovirus infection. The antigens for these receptors are not known. Using its own MiXCR run on the reads, TCRdb lists one record per CDR3 protein. The table includes around 800,000 distinct CDR3 sequences, 32% detected once. The input for sequencing was cultured CD8+ T cells from PBMCs, taken from culture after CMV antigen stimulation. The receptors were gathered from a human donor in good health (CMV status not recorded). Some clones in this sample may be carry-over from other donors' samples.

The chain combines TRBV10-3 with TRBJ2-3, with 7 bases lining up with TRBD1. Germline V CDR1 and CDR2: ENHRY, SYGVKD. This CDR3 contains 15 residues. V was pared by 4 bases and J by 2 bases, with 6 bases of the junction left unmatched. CDR3: CAISGNRGITDTQYF. Written as DNA, the CDR3 is TGTGCCATCAGTGGCAACAGGGGAATCACAGATACGCAGTATTTT.

V usage is TRBV9 and J usage is TRBJ1-2; the match to TRBD1 covers 11 bases. Germline V lookup: CDR1 SGDLS, CDR2 YYNGEE. The CDR3 totals 15 residues. V gave up 4 bases and J gave up 4 bases; unmatched junction bases: 6. CDR3 protein: CASSPRDRGVYGYTF. The CDR3, as DNA: TGTGCCAGCAGCCCTCGGGACAGGGGGGTCTATGGCTACACCTTC.

This clonotype was counted at least ten times. This CDR3 reads CASSRDYLYEQYV. CDR3 DNA sequence: TGTGCCAGCAGCCGGGACTACCTATACGAGCAGTACGTC. This chain links TRBV12-3 or TRBV12-4 with TRBJ2-7; 7 bases are shared with TRBD2. The CDR3 has 13 residues. The J segment lost 4 bases and the V segment lost 6 bases, leaving 6 bases of the junction unmatched.

This chain connects TRBV12-5 to TRBJ1-1; 7 positions agree with TRBD1. The CDR3 runs 15 residues. After removal of 1 base from V and 3 bases from J, the junction contained 5 bases not matched to a gene. The germline V gene has CDR1 LGHNT and CDR2 FRNRAP. CDR3 in amino acids: CASGLDYRGHTEAFF. CDR3 DNA: TGTGCTAGTGGTTTGGATTACAGGGGTCACACTGAAGCTTTCTTT.

This clonotype was found many times. The chain uses TRBV12-3 or TRBV12-4 and TRBJ1-2; D is undetermined. The CDR3 is 14 residues long. V lost 4 bases and J 2 bases, leaving 11 bases between the germline ends. CDR3 DNA sequence: TGTGCCAGCAGTTCTGAAGGGTCGAACTATGGCTACACCTTC. The encoded protein is CASSSEGSNYGYTF.

V gene TRBV11-2 combines with J gene TRBJ2-5; a possible D gene is TRBD2 (5 bases). Germline V gene sequence: CDR1 SGHAT, CDR2 FQNNGV. This CDR3 comprises 14 residues. The V gene lost 2 bases and the J gene lost 1 base, with 8 bases spanning the gap. CDR3: CASSLLAFQETQYF. The CDR3 coding sequence is TGTGCCAGCAGCTTACTAGCCTTCCAAGAGACCCAGTACTTC.

The chain employs TRBV28 and TRBJ2-2; a possible D gene is TRBD1 (5 bases). The V end lost 6 bases, the J end lost 4 bases, and 21 bases lay between the germline ends. Germline V lookup: CDR1 MDHEN, CDR2 SYDVKM. This CDR3 comprises 17 residues. CDR3 amino acids: CASSPLYKGLGTGELFF. CDR3 in DNA: TGTGCCAGCAGCCCACTTTATAAGGGGTTGGGCACCGGGGAGCTGTTTTTT.

The rearrangement joins TRBV5-6 to TRBJ2-7; no reliable D call. V lost 0 bases and J 5 bases, leaving 9 bases between the germline ends. This CDR3 spans 13 amino acids. Germline V gene data show CDR1 as SGHDT and CDR2 as YYEEEE. The CDR3 DNA sequence: TGTGCCAGCAGCTTGGGGGTCGGTCACGAGCAGTACTTC. It specifies CASSLGVGHEQYF. The full variable domain, in which reference TRBV5-6 and TRBJ2-7 provide the parts outside the CDR3, is DAGVTQSPTHLIKTRGQQVTLRCSPKSGHDTVSWYQQALGQGPQFIFQYYEEEERQRGNFPDRFSGHQFPNYSSELNVNALLLGDSALYLCASSLGVGHEQYFGPGTRLTVT.

V gene TRBV19 combines with J gene TRBJ1-1; tentatively, D is TRBD1 (5 bases). The length of the CDR3 is 14 residues. Trimming left V 5 bases short and J 1 base short, with 11 bases between. Germline V gives CDR1 LNHDA, CDR2 SQIVND (reference sequence). The CDR3 reads CASSPSGKNTEAFF. DNA of the CDR3: TGTGCCAGTAGTCCTTCAGGGAAGAACACTGAAGCTTTCTTT.

The chain recombines TRBV15 with TRBJ1-5; a possible D gene is TRBD1 (6 bases). The CDR3 spans 15 residues. CDR1 is LNHNV, CDR2 YYDKDF, per germline (reference sequence). The ends were cut back, 5 bases at V and 7 bases at J, with 18 bases in the middle. The CDR3 sequence is CATSVSLGGRQPQHF. CDR3 in DNA: TGTGCCACCAGCGTCAGTCTGGGGGGCCGGCAGCCCCAGCATTTT.

This clonotype occurred a few times. The V and J genes are TRBV7-9 and TRBJ1-5; D possibly corresponds to TRBD1 (6 bases). V was cut by 5 bases and J by 0 bases, with 14 bases left in between. This CDR3 has 16 amino acids. Germline assignment: CDR1 SEHNR and CDR2 FQNEAQ (reference sequence). CDR3 nucleotides: TGTGCCAGCAGCCAAATACAGGGTGGTAGCAATCAGCCCCAGCATTTT. Its translation is CASSQIQGGSNQPQHF.

In its sample, this clonotype was seen a few times. V gene TRBV7-9 combines with J gene TRBJ2-1; D uncertain. Looked up from germline, CDR1 is SEHNR and CDR2 is FQNEAQ (reference sequence). There are 12 residues in the CDR3. The V gene lost 5 bases and the J gene lost 12 bases, with 14 bases spanning the gap. CDR3 nucleotides: TGTGCCAGCAGCCCCGGACGGTTTGGGCAGTTCTTC. It translates to CASSPGRFGQFF.